The sequence of this T cell receptor (beta chain) was determined in a study of blood T cells in healthy people across ages. Notes on the study in general: Age showed a roughly linear inverse relationship with TCR beta diversity per million T cells.

In this sample, this clonotype turned up a few times. Its antigen is unidentified. The second PCR ran roughly 7 to 12 cycles with a sample-barcoded 5' primer and J-beta primers. TCRdb itself ran the 5' RACE reads through MiXCR, one entry per CDR3 protein. In the table there are approximately 800,000 distinct CDR3 sequences, 25% of which are singletons. There are 14 residues in the CDR3. The V segment lost 6 bases and the J segment 0 bases; nucleotides outside the gene matches: 4. In addition, the sample was reused for a study of T cells of mothers and their children.

The sequenced material came from blood. The chain is built from TRBV12-3 or TRBV12-4 and TRBJ1-1; 7 bases match TRBD1. This TCR was sampled from a boy younger than 18 in good health. The CDR3 DNA reads as TGTGCCAGCAGGGGACAGCGATTGAACACTGAAGCTTTCTTT. Amino acid sequence: CASRGQRLNTEAFF.